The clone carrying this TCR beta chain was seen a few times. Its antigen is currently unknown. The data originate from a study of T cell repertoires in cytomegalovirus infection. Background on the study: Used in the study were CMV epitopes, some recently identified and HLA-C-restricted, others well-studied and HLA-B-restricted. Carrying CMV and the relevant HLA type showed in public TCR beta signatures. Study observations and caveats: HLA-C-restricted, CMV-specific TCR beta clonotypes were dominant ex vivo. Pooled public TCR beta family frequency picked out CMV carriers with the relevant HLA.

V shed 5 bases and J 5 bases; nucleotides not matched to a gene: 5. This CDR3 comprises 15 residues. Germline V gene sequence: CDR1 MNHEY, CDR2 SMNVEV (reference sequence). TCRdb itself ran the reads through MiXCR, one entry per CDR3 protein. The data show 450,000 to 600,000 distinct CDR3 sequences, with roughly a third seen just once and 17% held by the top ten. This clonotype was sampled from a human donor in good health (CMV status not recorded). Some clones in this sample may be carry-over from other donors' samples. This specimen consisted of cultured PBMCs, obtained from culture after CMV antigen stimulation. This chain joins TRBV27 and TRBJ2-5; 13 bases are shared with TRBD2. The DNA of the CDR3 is TGTGCCAGCAGTATGGGACTAGCGGGAACCGAGACCCAGTACTTC. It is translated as CASSMGLAGTETQYF.